The 18 T cell receptor beta chains listed next were all sequenced from one sample in a study of glioma-infiltrating T cells (dated by TCRdb to 2016 to 2018). Instrument used: Illumina MiSeq. TCR alpha and beta CDR3 regions were amplified with the iRepertoire nested amplicon-rescue multiplex PCR (arm-PCR) platform from RNA. TCRdb reprocessing: public reads trimmed at Q25 with fastp, clones called with MiXCR, in-frame beta chains kept. Under each unique CDR3 protein, matching rows form one entry showing the most common genes and DNA. Recorded for this sample are around 140,000 distinct CDR3 sequences; roughly 43% of them occurred a single time. The ten largest clones add up to about a fifth of the sample. Sequencing input: glioma tissue, nonneoplastic brain tissue, or PBMCs (not recorded which). These TCRs come from a human donor with low-grade glioma or glioblastoma, undergoing nonglioma brain surgery, or in good health (not recorded which).

This chain uses TRBV4-2 with TRBJ1-1; D ambiguous. Per germline, CDR1 LGHNA and CDR2 YNFKEQ. The CDR3 loop spans 16 amino acids. Trimming removed 0 bases at V and 2 bases at J, with 13 bases between. CDR3 in DNA: TGTGCCAGCAGCCAAGAATGGAACACTGTCAACACTGAAGCTTTCTTT. It is translated as CASSQEWNTVNTEAFF.

The chain combines TRBV5-6 with TRBJ2-7, with 11 positions matching TRBD2. With 2 bases clipped from V and 1 base from J, the junction kept 8 bases outside the gene matches. The germline V gene encodes CDR1 SGHDT and CDR2 YYEEEE. This CDR3 contains 17 residues. CDR3 sequence: CASSLVSGGAGSYEQYF. As DNA, the CDR3 is TGTGCCAGCAGCTTAGTTAGCGGGGGGGCCGGATCCTACGAGCAGTACTTC.

V and J are TRBV12-3 or TRBV12-4 and TRBJ2-7; 8 bases map to TRBD1. CDR3 length: 13 residues. V was pared by 6 bases and J by 2 bases, with 3 bases of the junction left unmatched. CDR3 protein: CASRSTGAYEQYF. The DNA for the CDR3 is TGTGCCAGCAGGTCGACAGGGGCCTACGAGCAGTACTTC.

This clonotype was picked up one time. The conserved closing phenylalanine or tryptophan is absent in this CDR3, likely reflecting a read error. CDR3 nucleotide sequence: TGTGCCAGCACCAAAACTAGCGGGGGGTACCAAGAGACCCAGTACCTC. This codes for CASTKTSGGYQETQYL. V usage is TRBV6-1 and J usage is TRBJ2-5, with TRBD2 matching 12 bases. From germline, CDR1 is MNHNS and CDR2 SASEGT. V trimming: 7 bases; J trimming: 0 bases; junction bases outside the gene matches: 6. CDR3 length equals 16 residues.

There are many counts of this clonotype. The V gene is TRBV28, the J gene TRBJ2-5; 7 bases are shared with TRBD2. Looked up from germline, CDR1 is MDHEN and CDR2 is SYDVKM. There are 15 residues in the CDR3. Trimming at V came to 7 bases and at J to 2 bases, leaving 10 bases not matched to a gene. DNA for the CDR3: TGTGCCAGCACCCAAGTGGGGGGGAGTCAAGAGACCCAGTACTTC. Residues: CASTQVGGSQETQYF.

CDR3 in amino acids: CAGDLNGDGANTEAFF. DNA of the CDR3: TGTGCCGGGGACTTGAACGGGGACGGGGCGAACACTGAAGCTTTCTTT. This chain joins TRBV6-5 and TRBJ1-1; D perhaps matches TRBD1 (5 bases). Germline V gene lookup returns CDR1 MNHEY and CDR2 SVGAGI. This CDR3 contains 16 residues. V lost 11 bases to trimming and J lost 1 base, with 23 bases between them.

The rearrangement links TRBV29-1 to TRBJ2-1; 7 bases are shared with TRBD2. This CDR3 has 15 amino acids. J gave up 7 bases and V 4 bases, and 13 bases lay outside the gene matches. CDR1 SQVTM and CDR2 ANQGSEA come from the germline V gene. CDR3 coding DNA: TGCAGCGTTGGGGATTTGGGGGGGTGGAGAAATGAGCAGTTCTTC. Translating it yields CSVGDLGGWRNEQFF.

This clonotype was counted a few times. The V call is TRBV2, the J call TRBJ1-1; D uncertain. Trimming pared 7 bases from V and 1 base from J, leaving 7 bases between. In germline, CDR1 is SNHLY, CDR2 FYNNEI. The CDR3 sequence is 12 residues long. DNA for the CDR3: TGTGCCAGCAAACGGGAGAACACTGAAGCTTTCTTT. Translation: CASKRENTEAFF.

This clonotype has only a few counts. This chain joins TRBV20-1 and TRBJ2-5; D gene ambiguous. Germline lookup yields CDR1 DFQATT and CDR2 SNEGSKA (reference sequence). V was shortened by 6 bases and J by 2 bases, with 16 bases between the two germline ends. The CDR3 consists of 14 residues. CDR3 in amino acids: CSAATVARQETQYF. For the CDR3, the DNA is TGCAGTGCCGCTACCGTCGCGAGGCAAGAGACCCAGTACTTC.

This chain links TRBV6-2 or TRBV6-3 with TRBJ1-2; 9 bases are a match to TRBD1. The trim removed 3 bases at V and 8 bases at J, leaving 13 bases unmatched. CDR1 is MNHEY, CDR2 SVGEGT, per germline. The CDR3 covers 16 residues. CDR3 region: CASSYFGGQGRGGYTF. For the CDR3, the DNA is TGTGCCAGCAGTTATTTCGGGGGACAGGGAAGAGGAGGCTACACCTTC.

A few counts support this clonotype. The gene calls are TRBV4-1 and TRBJ2-2; 7 bases match TRBD2. Per germline, CDR1 MGHRA and CDR2 YSYEKL. With V trimmed by 1 base and J by 3 bases, 2 bases remained unmatched. CDR3 length: 15 amino acids. The CDR3 nucleotides are TGCGCCAGCAGCCAAGGTCTAGCGGACACCGGGGAGCTGTTTTTT. This encodes CASSQGLADTGELFF.

Only a few counts were recorded for this clonotype. The rearrangement uses TRBV20-1 and TRBJ2-7, with D maybe TRBD1 (6 bases). The CDR3 length is 12 residues. Deletions cut 7 bases from V and 5 bases from J, with 15 bases between. Looked up from germline, CDR1 is DFQATT and CDR2 is SNEGSKA (reference sequence). CDR3 nucleotide sequence: TGCAGTGGGACAGAGGGGTTGGACGAGCAGTACTTC. The encoded protein is CSGTEGLDEQYF.

This chain links TRBV15 with TRBJ1-2; tentative D call: TRBD1 (6 bases). V was pared by 0 bases and J by 2 bases, with 13 bases between. Germline CDR1 LNHNV, CDR2 YYDKDF (reference sequence). CDR3 length: 16 amino acids. CDR3 nucleotides: TGTGCCACCAGCAGAGATCGGGGACAAGGCAACTATGGCTACACCTTC. Its translation is CATSRDRGQGNYGYTF.

This clonotype was seen a few times. This chain connects TRBV6-1 to TRBJ2-7; 9 bases fit TRBD1. Germline CDR1 reads MNHNS; CDR2 reads SASEGT. The CDR3 has 13 residues. V shed 5 bases, J shed 5 bases, and the junction held 4 bases outside the gene matches. The CDR3 DNA sequence: TGTGCCAGCAGTTCCACAGGGGGCGACGAGCAGTACTTC. Encoded protein: CASSSTGGDEQYF.

The chain recombines TRBV12-3 or TRBV12-4 with TRBJ2-1, with D perhaps matching TRBD1 or TRBD2 (5 bases each). This CDR3 spans 15 amino acids. Deletions cut 5 bases from V and 7 bases from J, with 18 bases between. CDR3 protein: CASSDGRGDYNEQFF. The CDR3 bases are TGTGCCAGCAGTGATGGAAGGGGAGATTATAATGAGCAGTTCTTC.

The chain has TRBV9 and TRBJ1-3; D is unresolved. Per the germline V gene, CDR1 is SGDLS and CDR2 is YYNGEE. Deletions cut 0 bases from V and 4 bases from J, with 11 bases between. The CDR3 extends over 15 amino acids. This CDR3 reads CASSVADGVGNTIYF. CDR3 DNA: TGTGCCAGCAGCGTAGCTGACGGGGTAGGAAACACCATATATTTT.

The CDR3 reads CASSFHGAGGGETQYF. The CDR3 nucleotides read TGTGCCAGCAGTTTCCACGGGGCGGGAGGCGGGGAGACCCAGTACTTC. This sequence joins TRBV6-5 and TRBJ2-5, with 8 bases that match TRBD2. CDR3 length equals 16 residues. In germline, CDR1 is MNHEY, CDR2 SVGAGI. V gave up 4 bases and J gave up 5 bases; unmatched junction bases: 12.

The V and J genes are TRBV10-3 and TRBJ1-1; possible D gene TRBD1, 5 bases. Trimming shortened V by 11 bases and J by 5 bases, and 12 bases separated the two germline ends. The CDR3 runs to 11 residues. Germline-derived CDR1 and CDR2 are ENHRY and SYGVKD. For the CDR3, the DNA is TGTGCCGCCCTCCAGGGAACTGAAGCTTTCTTT. Residues: CAALQGTEAFF.